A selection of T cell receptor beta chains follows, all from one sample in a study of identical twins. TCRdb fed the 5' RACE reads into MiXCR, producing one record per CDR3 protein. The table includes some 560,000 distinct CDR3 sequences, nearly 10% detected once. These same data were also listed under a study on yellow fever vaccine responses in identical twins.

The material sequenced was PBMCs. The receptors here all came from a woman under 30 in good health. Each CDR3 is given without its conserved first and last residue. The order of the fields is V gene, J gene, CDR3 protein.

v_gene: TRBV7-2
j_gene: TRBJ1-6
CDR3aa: ASSYRLAELRAPLH

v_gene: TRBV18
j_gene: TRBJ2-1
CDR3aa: ASSPPMGEQRDEQF

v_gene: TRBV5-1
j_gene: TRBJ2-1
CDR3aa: ASSYRGGDIYNEQF

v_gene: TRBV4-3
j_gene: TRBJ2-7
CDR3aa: ASSQAAGEGYEQY

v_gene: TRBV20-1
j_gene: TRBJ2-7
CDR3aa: SASQGAFYEQY

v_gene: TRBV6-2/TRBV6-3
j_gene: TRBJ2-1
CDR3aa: ASILAGASYNEQF

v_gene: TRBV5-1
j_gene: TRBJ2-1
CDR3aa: ASSPGLPYNEQF

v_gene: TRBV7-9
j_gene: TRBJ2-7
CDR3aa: ASSPIGTSGSYEQY

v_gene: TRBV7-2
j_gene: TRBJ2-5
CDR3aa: ASSPIGLAGGETQY

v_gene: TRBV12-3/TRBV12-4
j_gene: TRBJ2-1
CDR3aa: ASSYPKNEQF

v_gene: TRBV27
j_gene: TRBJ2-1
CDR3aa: ASSYSPLVQF

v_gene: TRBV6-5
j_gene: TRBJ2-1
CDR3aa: ASSYSPGTGWSRNEQF

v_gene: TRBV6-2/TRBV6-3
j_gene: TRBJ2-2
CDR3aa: ASRTSGRAGELF

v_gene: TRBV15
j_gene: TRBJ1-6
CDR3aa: ATSRDRKARAGSPLH

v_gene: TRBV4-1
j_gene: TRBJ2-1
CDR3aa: ASSLFGTSGYNEQF

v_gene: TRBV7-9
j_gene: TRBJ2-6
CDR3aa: ASSLGPLRAGANVLT

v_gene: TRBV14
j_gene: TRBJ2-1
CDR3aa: ASSRVTEANNEQF

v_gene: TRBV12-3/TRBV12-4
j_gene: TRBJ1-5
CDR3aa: ASNQGGNQPQH

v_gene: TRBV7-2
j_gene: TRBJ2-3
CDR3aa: ASSLARPGGNTQY

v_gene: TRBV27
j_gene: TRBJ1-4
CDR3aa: ASSARDRGLRGLF

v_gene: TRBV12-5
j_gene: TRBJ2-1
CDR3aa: ASGIGATYNEQF

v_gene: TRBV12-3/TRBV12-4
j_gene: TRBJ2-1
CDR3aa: ASSLRTRYEQF

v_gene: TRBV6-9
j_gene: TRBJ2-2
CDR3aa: ASSYFTGTGNSTGELF

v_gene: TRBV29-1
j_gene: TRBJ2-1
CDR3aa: SVEGSRDRNNEQF

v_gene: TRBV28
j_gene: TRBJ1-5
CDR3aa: ASRLDTGNQPQH

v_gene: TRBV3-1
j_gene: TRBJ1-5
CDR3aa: ASSLLGPNQPQH

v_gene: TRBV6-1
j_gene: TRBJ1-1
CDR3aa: ASSVGTGRMNTEAF

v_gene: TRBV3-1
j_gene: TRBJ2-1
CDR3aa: ASSHGVNEQF

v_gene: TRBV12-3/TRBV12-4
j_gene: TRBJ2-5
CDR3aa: ASSPLNYQETQY

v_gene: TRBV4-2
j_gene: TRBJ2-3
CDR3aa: ASSQDSGQLGTDTQY

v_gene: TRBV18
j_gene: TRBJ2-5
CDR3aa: ASSPPTSASETQY

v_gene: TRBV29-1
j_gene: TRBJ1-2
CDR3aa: SVDHRGGYGYT

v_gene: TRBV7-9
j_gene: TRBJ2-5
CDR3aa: ASSRRMETQY

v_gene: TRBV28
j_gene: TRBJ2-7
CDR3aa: ASSSVGGGKKGAWYEQY

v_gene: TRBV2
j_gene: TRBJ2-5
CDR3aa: ASSFSRTGVQETQY

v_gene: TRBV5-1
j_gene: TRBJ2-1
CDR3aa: ASSPGQPRSYNEQF

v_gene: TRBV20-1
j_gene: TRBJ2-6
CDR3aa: SAYPAGSGANVLT

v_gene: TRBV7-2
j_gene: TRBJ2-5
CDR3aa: ASSLLAGNRAQETQY

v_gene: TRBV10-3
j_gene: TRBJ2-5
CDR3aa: AISDGSTGGETQY

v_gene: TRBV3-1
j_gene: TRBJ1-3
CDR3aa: GASTGNTIY

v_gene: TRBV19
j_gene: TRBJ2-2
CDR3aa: ASSRAGGPTGELF

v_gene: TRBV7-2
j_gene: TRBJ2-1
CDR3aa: ASSLVRLAWNEQF

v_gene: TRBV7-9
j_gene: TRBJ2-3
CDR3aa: ASSLEDYTDTQY

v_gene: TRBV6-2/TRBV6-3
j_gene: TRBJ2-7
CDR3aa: ASSYPTRLYEQY

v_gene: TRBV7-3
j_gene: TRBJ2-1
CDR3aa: ASSLEASGYNEQF

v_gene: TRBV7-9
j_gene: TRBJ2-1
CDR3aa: ASSSPRSSYNEQF

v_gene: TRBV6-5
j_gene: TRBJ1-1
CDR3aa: ASSSQVRPEAF

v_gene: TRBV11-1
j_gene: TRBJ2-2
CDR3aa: ASSSLSGERGVSPGELF

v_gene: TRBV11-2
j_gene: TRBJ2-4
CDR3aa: ASRGSSLVIQY

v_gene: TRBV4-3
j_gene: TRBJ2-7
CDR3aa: ASSRDPLSYEQY

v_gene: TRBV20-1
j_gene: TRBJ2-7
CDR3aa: SAELTGQY

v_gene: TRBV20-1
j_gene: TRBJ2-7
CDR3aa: SARASGRPGDEQY

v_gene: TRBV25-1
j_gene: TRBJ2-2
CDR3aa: ASSKQGKTGELF

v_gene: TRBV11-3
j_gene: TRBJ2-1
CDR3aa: ASSLRDKNNEQF

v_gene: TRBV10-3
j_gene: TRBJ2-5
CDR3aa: AIGTSAIQETQY

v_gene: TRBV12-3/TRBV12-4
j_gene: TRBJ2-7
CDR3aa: ASSFLNLGEQY

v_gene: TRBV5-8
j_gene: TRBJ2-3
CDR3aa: ASGLGLAGASDTQY

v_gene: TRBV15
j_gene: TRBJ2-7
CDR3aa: ATSRDRQGPYEQY

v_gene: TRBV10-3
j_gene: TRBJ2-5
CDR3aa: AISEHQETQY

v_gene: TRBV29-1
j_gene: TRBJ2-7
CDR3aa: SVERLGTTLNEQY